This T cell receptor (beta chain) was sequenced for a study of cytomegalovirus exposure and HLA in healthy donors. Germline CDR1 SGHTA, CDR2 FQGNSA. Trimming cost V 5 bases and J 5 bases; bases outside gene matches: 6. The CDR3 contains 14 residues. Vbeta (60) and Jbeta (13) primers were used in the PCR. Data came from immunoSEQ multiplex PCR; TCRdb stores just in-frame clones and leaves some out. Counted here are about 170,000 clones, around four fifths occurring once; the ten biggest clones make up 1.4%. Note on this clone: Its antigen is as yet unknown.

Overall study findings and caveats: Indistinguishability led to the exclusion of some V segments, TRBV6-2 and TRBV6-3 included.

The specimen was PBMCs. The chain links TRBV7-2 to TRBJ1-1; 9 bases map to TRBD1. The sequence was obtained from a woman in her twenties or thirties in good health and CMV-seropositive. The CDR3 DNA reads as TGTGCCAGCAGCGTGACAGGGGGAGCGACTGAAGCTTTCTTT. Translating gives CASSVTGGATEAFF. The variable domain in full, with the rest retrieved from reference TRBV7-2 and TRBJ1-1, is GAGVSQSPSNKVTEKGKDVELRCDPISGHTALYWYRQSLGQGLEFLIYFQGNSAPDKSGLPSDRFSAERTGGSVSTLTIQRTQQEDSAVYLCASSVTGGATEAFFGQGTRLTVV.